Following are 6 T cell receptor beta chains from one sample sequenced in a study of T cells in Graves' hyperthyroidism and ophthalmopathy. Amplified TCR beta CDR3 regions derived from RNA transcripts. When the TCR CDR3 underwent first-round RT-PCR, the HTBI primer set was used. MiXCR, applied by TCRdb to the multiplex PCR reads, yields one record per CDR3 protein. The repertoire has around 250,000 distinct CDR3 sequences, more than 14% of them found once; the top ten carry 13%. The sample consisted of blood. The origin of the receptors is a woman between 35 and 50 years old with Graves' hyperthyroidism that later progressed to Graves' ophthalmopathy.

J is TRBJ2-5 and V is TRBV9; 11 positions match TRBD2. This CDR3 comprises 16 residues. Per germline, CDR1 SGDLS and CDR2 YYNGEE. Unmatched junction bases numbered 9, after V lost 4 bases and J lost 4 bases. In nucleotides, the CDR3 is TGTGCCAGCAGCCTCGATAGCGGGAGGGCCGGAGAGACCCAGTACTTC. As protein: CASSLDSGRAGETQYF.

This clonotype has ten or more counts. The chain recombines TRBV2 with TRBJ2-1; D unclear. The CDR3 loop spans 15 amino acids. V lost 8 bases and J lost 0, with 14 bases in between. Per germline, CDR1 SNHLY and CDR2 FYNNEI. CDR3 sequence: CASDPSGSSYNEQFF. The DNA of the CDR3 is TGTGCCAGCGACCCGTCAGGAAGCTCCTACAATGAGCAGTTCTTC. The variable domain in full, with the rest retrieved from reference TRBV2 and TRBJ2-1, is EPEVTQTPSHQVTQMGQEVILRCVPISNHLYFYWYRQILGQKVEFLVSFYNNEISEKSEIFDDQFSVERPDGSNFTLKIRSTKLEDSAMYFCASDPSGSSYNEQFFGPGTRLTVL.

The table lists this clonotype with many counts. The chain employs TRBV20-1 and TRBJ2-1, with 11 bases fitting TRBD2. This CDR3 is 18 amino acids long. Germline lookup yields CDR1 DFQATT and CDR2 SNEGSKA (reference sequence). With V trimmed by 2 bases and J by 4 bases, 13 bases remained unmatched. CDR3: CSARLSGTSGSLYNEQFF. For the CDR3, the DNA is TGCAGTGCTAGACTTTCCGGGACTAGCGGATCTTTATACAATGAGCAGTTCTTC.

Ten or more counts support this clonotype. The V gene is TRBV7-9, the J gene TRBJ2-2; 10 nucleotides agree with TRBD2. Germline V gene data show CDR1 as SEHNR and CDR2 as FQNEAQ (reference sequence). The trim removed 4 bases at V and 8 bases at J, leaving 10 bases unmatched. This CDR3 contains 16 residues. The chain's CDR3 is CASSSTSGHRTGELFF. The CDR3 coding sequence is TGTGCCAGCAGCTCGACTAGCGGGCATAGGACGGGGGAGCTGTTTTTT.

This clonotype was found a few times. The rearrangement links TRBV6-2 or TRBV6-3 to TRBJ2-3; TRBD2 agrees at 9 bases. This CDR3 spans 18 amino acids. V lost 8 bases to trimming and J lost 2 bases; unmatched junction nucleotides: 17. The germline gives CDR1 MNHEY, CDR2 SVGEGT. The DNA of the CDR3 is TGTGCCAGCCGCAGAACTCGTAGCGGGAGAGGCCCCACAGATACGCAGTATTTT. Translation gives CASRRTRSGRGPTDTQYF.

The chain has TRBV19 and TRBJ1-1, with a weak D call TRBD1 (5 bases). CDR3 length: 16 amino acids. Germline CDR1 LNHDA, CDR2 SQIVND (reference sequence). Deletions cut 5 bases from V and 1 base from J, with 17 bases between. CDR3 amino acids: CASSVGTPGENTEAFF. The DNA for the CDR3 is TGTGCCAGTAGTGTCGGGACTCCCGGGGAGAACACTGAAGCTTTCTTT.